This TCR beta chain comes out of a study of T cell responses to AZD1222 COVID-19 vaccine. Study-wide results and limits: The donor cohort was predominantly white British with a female majority, and clonal diversity may have been underestimated.

Trimming left V 1 base short and J 3 bases short, with 4 bases between. This CDR3 spans 12 amino acids. Some clones are missing from TCRdb's copy, which holds only in-frame ones; the method was immunoSEQ multiplex PCR. The sample includes around 160,000 clones, 85% to 95% of them seen just once. Comments on this clone: Antigen specificity is unknown. Other DNA sequences in this specimen translate into the identical CDR3.

Material: peripheral blood, obtained on day 0 of MenACWY control vaccination. The chain couples TRBV12-3 or TRBV12-4 to TRBJ2-7; D unclear. The clonotype was recovered from an adult in good health. The CDR3 spells CASSLVVYEQYF. Written as DNA, the CDR3 is TGTGCCAGCAGTTTAGTTGTCTACGAGCAGTACTTC.